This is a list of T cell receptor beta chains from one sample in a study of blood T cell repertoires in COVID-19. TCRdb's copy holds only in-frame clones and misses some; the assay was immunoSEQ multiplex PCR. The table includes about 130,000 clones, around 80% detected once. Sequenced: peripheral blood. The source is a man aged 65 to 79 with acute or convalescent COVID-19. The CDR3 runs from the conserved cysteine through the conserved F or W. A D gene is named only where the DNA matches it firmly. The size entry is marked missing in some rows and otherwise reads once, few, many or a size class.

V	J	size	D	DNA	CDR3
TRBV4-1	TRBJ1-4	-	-	TGCGCCAGCAGCCAAACAGGGTATGCAAATGAAAAACTGTTTTTT	CASSQTGYANEKLFF
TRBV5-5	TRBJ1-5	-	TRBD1	TGTGCCAGCAGCTTGATGGGGGGGACAGGGGGCCGTAACAATCAGCCCCAGCATTTT	CASSLMGGTGGRNNQPQHF
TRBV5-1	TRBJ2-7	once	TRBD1	TGCGCCAGCAGCCCTCAACCGGGACAGGGGTACGAGCAGTACTTC	CASSPQPGQGYEQYF
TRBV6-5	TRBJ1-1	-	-	TGTGCCAGCAGTTACGAGGATAACACTGAAGCTTTCTTT	CASSYEDNTEAFF
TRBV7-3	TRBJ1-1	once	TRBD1	TGTGCCAGCAGCCCCACCCCCAGGGACAGGAACACTGAAGCTTTCTTT	CASSPTPRDRNTEAFF
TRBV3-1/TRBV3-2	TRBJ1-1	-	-	TGTGCCAGCAGCCCAGGGAACACTGAAGCTTTCTTT	CASSPGNTEAFF
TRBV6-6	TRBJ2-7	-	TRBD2	TGTGCCAGCAGCTCGGGAGTAGCGGGGACCTACGAGCAGTACTTC	CASSSGVAGTYEQYF
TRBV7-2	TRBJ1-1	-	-	TGTGCCAGCAGCTTTAACCAAGGGAGGACTGAAGCTTTCTTT	CASSFNQGRTEAFF
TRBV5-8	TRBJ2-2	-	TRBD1	TGTGCCAGCAGCTTCCGACAGGGTTTAACCGGGGAGCTGTTTTTT	CASSFRQGLTGELFF
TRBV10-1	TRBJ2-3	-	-	TGCGCCAGCAGTGAGTCGTCGGCGGGGTCGGATACGCAGTATTTT	CASSESSAGSDTQYF
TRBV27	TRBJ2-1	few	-	TGTGCCAGCAGCCTCGCCTGGCTAGTTATTCCCAATGAGCAGTTCTTC	CASSLAWLVIPNEQFF
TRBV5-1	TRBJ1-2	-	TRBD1	TGCGCCAGCAGCTTGTCTCAGGGGGCCCATGGCTACACCTTC	CASSLSQGAHGYTF
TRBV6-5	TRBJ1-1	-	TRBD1	TGTGCCAGCACCCCGGGACAGCTGAACACTGAAGCTTTCTTT	CASTPGQLNTEAFF
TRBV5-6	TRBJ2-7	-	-	TGTGCCAGCAGCTTGGGTGGGAGAACCTACGAGCAGTACTTC	CASSLGGRTYEQYF
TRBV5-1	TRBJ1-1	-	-	TGCGCCAGCAGCTTACAGGAACTGAACACTGAAGCTTTCTTT	CASSLQELNTEAFF
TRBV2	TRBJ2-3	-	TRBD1	TGTGCCAGCAAGGTGCTCCGGGACAGGGTGCCCGGGGGGACAGGAGGTACGCAGTATTTT	CASKVLRDRVPGGTGGTQYF
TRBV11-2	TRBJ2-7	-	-	TGTGCCAGCAGCGGGGGCCCATCCTACGAGCAGTACTTC	CASSGGPSYEQYF
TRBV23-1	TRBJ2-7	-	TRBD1	TGCGCCAGCAGTCAATCAGGATACGCGGTCGGACAGGGCTACGAGCAGTACTTC	CASSQSGYAVGQGYEQYF
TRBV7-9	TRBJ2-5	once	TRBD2	TGTGCCAGCAGCCCGCGGTTTAGCGGGGGGGAGGAGACCCAGTACTTC	CASSPRFSGGEETQYF
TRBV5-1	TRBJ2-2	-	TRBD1	TGCGCCAGCAGCCGCCTAGGACAGGGCGGGGAGCTGTTTTTT	CASSRLGQGGELFF
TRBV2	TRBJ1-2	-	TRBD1	TGTGCCAGCAGTGGAGACAGGGGCGGCTATGGCTACACCTTC	CASSGDRGGYGYTF
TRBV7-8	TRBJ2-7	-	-	TGTGCCAGCAGTTCAGATCACGAGCAGTACTTC	CASSSDHEQYF
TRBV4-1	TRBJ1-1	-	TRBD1	TGCGCCAGCAGCCTTCGGACAGGGGCCACTGAAGCTTTCTTT	CASSLRTGATEAFF
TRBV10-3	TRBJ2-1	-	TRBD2	TGTGCCATCACGGGGGGGGCCTACAATGAGCAGTTCTTC	CAITGGAYNEQFF
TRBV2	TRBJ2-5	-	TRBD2	TGTGCCAGCAGGTCGGGACTAGCGGGGGAAGAGACCCAGTACTTC	CASRSGLAGEETQYF
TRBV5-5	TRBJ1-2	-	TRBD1	TGTGCCAGCAGCTCCAACAGGGGGCTTGATGGCTACACCTTC	CASSSNRGLDGYTF
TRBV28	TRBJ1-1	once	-	TGTGCCAGCAGTTCGCCGGGACACTCGAACACTGAAGCTTTCTTT	CASSSPGHSNTEAFF
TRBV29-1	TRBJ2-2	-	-	TGCAGCGTGACCGGGGTTAACACCGGGGAGCTGTTTTTT	CSVTGVNTGELFF
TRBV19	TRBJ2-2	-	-	TGTGCCAGTACCTCACGGGGGGCGCGGACCGGGGAGCTGTTTTTT	CASTSRGARTGELFF
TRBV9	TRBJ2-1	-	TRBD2	TGTGCCAGCAGCGGCCCTAGCGGGGGGTACAATGAGCAGTTCTTC	CASSGPSGGYNEQFF
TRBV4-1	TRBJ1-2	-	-	TGCGCCAGCAGCCAAGGGCAGCGAAAATACTATGGCTACACCTTC	CASSQGQRKYYGYTF
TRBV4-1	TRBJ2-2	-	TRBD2	TGCGCCAGCAGCCATCGGGTAGCGGGGGCCCCAGGGGAGCTGTTTTTT	CASSHRVAGAPGELFF
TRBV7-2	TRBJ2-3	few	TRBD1	TGTGCCAGCAGCTTAGGCGACAGGGGGAAGGTAGATACGCAGTATTTT	CASSLGDRGKVDTQYF
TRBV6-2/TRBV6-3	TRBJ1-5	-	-	TGTGCCAGCAGCCTCTCCGGAGGGGCCCCCAATCAGCCCCAGCATTTT	CASSLSGGAPNQPQHF
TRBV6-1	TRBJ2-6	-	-	TGTGCCAGCAGTGGCGGTCTGGAGATACCTGGGGCCAACGTCCTGACTTTC	CASSGGLEIPGANVLTF
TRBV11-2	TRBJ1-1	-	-	TGTGCCAGCAGCCCCCCGCAGGGGCTTAACACTGAAGCTTTCTTT	CASSPPQGLNTEAFF
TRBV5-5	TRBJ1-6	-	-	TGTGCCAGCAGCTTGGAGGGAGGGGTGAATTCACCCCTCCACTTT	CASSLEGGVNSPLHF
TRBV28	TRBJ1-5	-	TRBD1	TGTGCCAGCAGGCCTATCCAGGGGGCTCAAAATCAGCCCCAGCATTTT	CASRPIQGAQNQPQHF
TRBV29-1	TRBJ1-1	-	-	TGCAGCGTTGCACTTCTCACTGAAGCTTTCTTT	CSVALLTEAFF
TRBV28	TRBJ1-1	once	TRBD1	TGTGCCAGCAGCCGAATAGGGACAGAGAACACTGAAGCTTTCTTT	CASSRIGTENTEAFF